Below, one T cell receptor beta chain is given with its context. This clonotype was counted many times. This clone's antigen is unknown. No qualities accompany the bases; no much larger clone lies one base away. The germline V gene (reference sequence) yields MNHNY for CDR1 and SVGAGI for CDR2. Counted from cysteine to phenylalanine, this CDR3 has 11 amino acids. Only the CDR3 part of the read is kept: 33 bases, read in frame from the first base. The V end loses 11 bases and the J end loses 8 bases, and a stretch of 12 bases separates them. The data stem from a study of T-cell reconstitution after alpha-beta-depleted transplantation in children (dated by TCRdb to 2016 to 2017). Some background on the complete study: Using TCR repertoire profiling, the study followed T-cell immune reconstitution in a quantitative way in children after TCRalphabeta/CD19-depleted allogeneic hematopoietic cell transplantation.

The library was produced with PCR. Sequenced on an Illumina HiSeq 2500. TCR library preparation used molecular barcoding, with unique molecular identifiers applied to normalize quantification of the TCRbeta repertoire. TCRdb itself trimmed the public reads at Q25 with fastp, ran MiXCR and retained productive beta chains. CDR3 protein duplicates are merged, each entry listing the most common genes and DNA. Present in this sample are 90,000 to 130,000 distinct CDR3 sequences, approximately 6.6% of which were seen just once. In total, the top ten clones hold roughly 20% of the sample. What the authors observed across the whole study: Apparently early alphabetaT-cell count recovery about two months after transplant reportedly relied on only several hundred rapidly expanded clones derived from non-depleted graft cells. The high TCRbeta diversity at day 60 in some patients was ascribed to recipient T cells and intrathymic progenitors that had survived conditioning. Over the following months the frequencies of hyperexpanded clones went down, and after one year T-cell counts and TCRbeta diversity were mostly credited to newly produced T cells.

Explained via the paper, the treatment or condition label denotes: allogeneic hematopoietic cell transplantation with graft depleted of TCRalphabeta T cells and CD19 B cells. TCRalphabeta/CD19-depleted allogeneic hematopoietic cell grafts were given to the transplant recipients, all of whom were children. This specimen consisted of PBMCs, mostly from graft donor cells, obtained 360 days after TCRalphabeta/CD19-depleted stem cell transplant. Here the chain combines TRBV6-6 and TRBJ1-4, with an unclear D gene assignment. This receptor was taken from a male patient between 2 and 9 years old who had a stem cell transplant for acute lymphoblastic leukemia, so the T cells may come from the graft donor. The CDR3 has the sequence CARPVGEKLFF. The nucleotide sequence reads as follows: TGTGCCCGCCCGGTCGGAGAAAAACTGTTTTTT.